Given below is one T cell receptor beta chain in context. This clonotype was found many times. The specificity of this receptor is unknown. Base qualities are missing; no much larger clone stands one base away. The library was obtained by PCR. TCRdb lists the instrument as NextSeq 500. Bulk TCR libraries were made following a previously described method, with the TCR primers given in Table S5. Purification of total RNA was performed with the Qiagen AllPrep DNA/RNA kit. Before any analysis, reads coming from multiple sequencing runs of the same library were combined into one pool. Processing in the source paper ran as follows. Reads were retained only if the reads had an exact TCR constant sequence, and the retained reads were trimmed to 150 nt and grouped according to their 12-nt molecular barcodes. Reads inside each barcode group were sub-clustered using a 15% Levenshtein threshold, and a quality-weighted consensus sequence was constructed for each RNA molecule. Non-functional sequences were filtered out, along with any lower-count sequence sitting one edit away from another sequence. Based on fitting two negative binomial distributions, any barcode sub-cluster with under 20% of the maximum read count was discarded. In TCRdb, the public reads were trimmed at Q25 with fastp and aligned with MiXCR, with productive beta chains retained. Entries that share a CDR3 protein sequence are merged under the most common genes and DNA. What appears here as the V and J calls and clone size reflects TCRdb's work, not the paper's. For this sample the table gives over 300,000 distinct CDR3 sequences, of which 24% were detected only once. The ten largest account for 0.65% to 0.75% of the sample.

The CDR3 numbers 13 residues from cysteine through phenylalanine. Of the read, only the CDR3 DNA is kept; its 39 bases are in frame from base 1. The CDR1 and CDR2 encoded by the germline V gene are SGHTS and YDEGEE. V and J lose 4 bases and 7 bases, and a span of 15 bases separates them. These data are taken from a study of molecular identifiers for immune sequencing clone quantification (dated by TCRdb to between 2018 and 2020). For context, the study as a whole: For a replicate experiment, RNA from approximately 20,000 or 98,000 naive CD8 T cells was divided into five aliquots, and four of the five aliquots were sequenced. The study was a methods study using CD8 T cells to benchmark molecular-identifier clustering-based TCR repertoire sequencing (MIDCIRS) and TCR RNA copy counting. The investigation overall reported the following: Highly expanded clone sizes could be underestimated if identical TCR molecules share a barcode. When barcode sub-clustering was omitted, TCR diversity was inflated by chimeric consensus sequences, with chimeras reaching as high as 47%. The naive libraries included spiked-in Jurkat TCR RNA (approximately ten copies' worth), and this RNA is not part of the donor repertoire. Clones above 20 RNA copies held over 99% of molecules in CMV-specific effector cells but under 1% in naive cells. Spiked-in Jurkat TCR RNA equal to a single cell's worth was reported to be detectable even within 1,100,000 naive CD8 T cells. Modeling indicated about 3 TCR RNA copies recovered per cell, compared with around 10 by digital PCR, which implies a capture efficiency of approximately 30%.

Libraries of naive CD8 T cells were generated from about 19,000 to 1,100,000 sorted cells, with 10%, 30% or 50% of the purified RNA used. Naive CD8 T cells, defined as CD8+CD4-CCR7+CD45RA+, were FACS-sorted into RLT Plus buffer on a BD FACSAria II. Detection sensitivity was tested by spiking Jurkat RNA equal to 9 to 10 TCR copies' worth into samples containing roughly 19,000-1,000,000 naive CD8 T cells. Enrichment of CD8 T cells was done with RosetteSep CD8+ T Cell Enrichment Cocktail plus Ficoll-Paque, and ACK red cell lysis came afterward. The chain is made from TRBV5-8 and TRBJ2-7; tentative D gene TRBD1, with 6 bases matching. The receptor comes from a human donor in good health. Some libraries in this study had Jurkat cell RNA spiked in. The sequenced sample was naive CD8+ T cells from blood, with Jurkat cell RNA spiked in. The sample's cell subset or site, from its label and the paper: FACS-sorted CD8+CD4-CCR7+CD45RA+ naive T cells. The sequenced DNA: TGTGCCAGCAGCCCGGACAGCTTACGTGAGCAGTACTTC. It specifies CASSPDSLREQYF.